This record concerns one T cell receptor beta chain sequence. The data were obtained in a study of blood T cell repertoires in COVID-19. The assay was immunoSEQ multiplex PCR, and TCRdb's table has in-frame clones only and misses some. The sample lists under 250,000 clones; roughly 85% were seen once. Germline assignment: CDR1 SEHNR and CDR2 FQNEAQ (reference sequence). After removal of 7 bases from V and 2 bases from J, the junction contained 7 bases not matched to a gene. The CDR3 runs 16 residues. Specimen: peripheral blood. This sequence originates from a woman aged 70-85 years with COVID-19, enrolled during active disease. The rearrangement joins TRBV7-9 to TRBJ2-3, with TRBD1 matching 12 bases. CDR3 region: CASKSGTGGLTDTQYF. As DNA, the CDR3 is TGTGCCAGCAAGTCGGGGACAGGGGGCCTCACAGATACGCAGTATTTT.